This is a list of T cell receptor beta chains from one sample in a study of radiotherapy plus CTLA-4 blockade in lung cancer. Profiled with immunoSEQ multiplex PCR; TCRdb holds only in-frame clones, not every one. The repertoire includes over 60,000 clones, around nine tenths of them detected once, and just over 0.85% sits in the top ten. The sequenced sample was peripheral blood, obtained from a patient treated with radiotherapy plus ipilimumab. The source is a human donor with non-small cell lung cancer who had stable disease on radiotherapy plus ipilimumab. Each CDR3 is given with its conserved first and last residue. Each record gives: V gene, J gene, clone size, D gene, CDR3 protein, CDR3 DNA. The D gene is left open where the match is weak. Size values are once, few and many counts, or a class for expanded clones, and some rows have none.

TRBV7-8	TRBJ2-3	-	TRBD2	CASSHLGGGPSTDTQYF	TGTGCCAGCAGCCACCTCGGCGGGGGGCCGAGCACAGATACGCAGTATTTT
TRBV9	TRBJ2-7	-	-	CASSVATSGLEQYF	TGTGCCAGCAGCGTAGCTACGTCAGGACTCGAGCAGTACTTC
TRBV28	TRBJ2-4	-	-	CASKGPGRGKNIQYF	TGTGCCAGCAAGGGTCCGGGTCGGGGCAAAAACATTCAGTACTTC
TRBV5-1	TRBJ2-1	once	-	CASSSTGTSYDEQFF	TGCGCCAGCAGCTCCACCGGGACCTCCTACGATGAGCAGTTCTTC
TRBV30	TRBJ1-6	-	TRBD1	CAWRANRGFSPLHF	TGTGCCTGGAGGGCGAACAGGGGATTCTCACCCCTCCACTTT
TRBV11-2	TRBJ2-6	-	-	CASSLIAGRGLAGANVLTF	TGTGCCAGCAGCTTAATAGCGGGTAGGGGGCTTGCTGGGGCCAACGTCCTGACTTTC
TRBV9	TRBJ2-3	-	TRBD2	CASSVARGGGNTDTQYF	TGTGCCAGCAGCGTAGCTCGTGGCGGGGGGAACACAGATACGCAGTATTTT
TRBV7-8	TRBJ1-5	once	-	CASKLAAGPNQPQHF	TGTGCCAGCAAACTTGCGGCAGGGCCCAATCAGCCCCAGCATTTT
TRBV30	TRBJ1-5	-	-	CAWSVGEGQPQHF	TGTGCCTGGAGTGTAGGGGAAGGGCAGCCCCAGCATTTT
TRBV20-1	TRBJ2-1	medium-sized	-	CSARGTHEQFF	TGCAGTGCTAGAGGGACTCATGAGCAGTTCTTC
TRBV9	TRBJ1-3	-	TRBD1	CASSEGQVEQDTIYF	TGTGCCAGCAGTGAGGGACAGGTTGAACAGGACACCATATATTTT
TRBV9	TRBJ2-7	-	TRBD2	CASSEVPGLAGGFEQYF	TGTGCCAGCAGCGAGGTCCCTGGGCTAGCGGGAGGGTTCGAGCAGTACTTC
TRBV11-3	TRBJ2-7	-	-	CASSLTASYEQYF	TGTGCCAGCAGCTTAACTGCCTCCTACGAGCAGTACTTC
TRBV7-9	TRBJ2-3	-	TRBD1	CASSKNFRTGVPDTQYF	TGTGCCAGCAGCAAAAATTTTAGGACAGGGGTCCCAGATACGCAGTATTTT
TRBV16	TRBJ2-5	-	-	CASSQLGNQETQYF	TGTGCCAGCAGCCAATTGGGCAACCAAGAGACCCAGTACTTC
TRBV7-8	TRBJ2-4	-	TRBD2	CASSLDGAGGKNIQYF	TGTGCCAGCAGCTTAGATGGAGCGGGGGGGAAAAACATTCAGTACTTC
TRBV18	TRBJ1-5	-	-	CASSPPSDSSNQPQHF	TGTGCCAGCTCACCACCCTCGGACAGTAGCAATCAGCCCCAGCATTTT
TRBV2	TRBJ1-2	once	-	CASSESPPIPTPYGYTF	TGTGCCAGCAGTGAATCCCCGCCTATCCCGACCCCATATGGCTACACCTTC
TRBV2	TRBJ2-3	-	TRBD2	CASSEWTSGRPDTQYF	TGTGCCAGCAGTGAATGGACTAGCGGGAGACCAGATACGCAGTATTTT
TRBV18	TRBJ1-6	-	TRBD1	CASSPGQGNNSPLHF	TGTGCCAGCTCACCCGGACAGGGTAATAATTCACCCCTCCACTTT
TRBV19	TRBJ2-5	-	TRBD2	CASSIETGLAGETQYF	TGTGCCAGTAGTATAGAGACGGGACTAGCGGGGGAGACCCAGTACTTC
TRBV5-6	TRBJ2-7	-	-	CASSLGRRASEQYF	TGTGCCAGCAGCTTGGGACGCAGGGCCAGCGAGCAGTACTTC
TRBV4-2	TRBJ1-2	once	-	CASSQGGGLDYGYTF	TGTGCCAGCAGCCAAGGTGGGGGGCTCGACTATGGCTACACCTTC
TRBV28	TRBJ1-5	once	TRBD1	CASSFPKGQPWNQPQHF	TGTGCCAGCAGTTTCCCCAAGGGACAGCCGTGGAATCAGCCCCAGCATTTT
TRBV15	TRBJ2-2	-	TRBD2	CATSGLAGGELFF	TGTGCCACCAGTGGACTAGCGGGCGGGGAGCTGTTTTTT
TRBV5-1	TRBJ2-3	-	TRBD2	CASRSGGMDTQYF	TGCGCCAGCAGGTCGGGAGGGATGGATACGCAGTATTTT
TRBV28	TRBJ1-2	once	-	CATRNAANYGYTF	TGTGCCACTAGAAACGCTGCTAACTATGGCTACACCTTC
TRBV7-6	TRBJ2-1	-	-	CASSLAAGGGSYNEQFF	TGTGCCAGCAGCTTAGCGGCTGGGGGTGGGTCCTACAATGAGCAGTTCTTC
TRBV20-1	TRBJ2-5	-	-	CSADGQETQYF	TGCAGTGCAGACGGACAAGAGACCCAGTACTTC
TRBV10-3	TRBJ2-3	-	TRBD2	CAISEELAGGRNTQYF	TGTGCCATCAGTGAGGAACTAGCGGGGGGGCGGAATACGCAGTATTTT
TRBV28	TRBJ1-2	once	-	CASSLRDLTGGYTF	TGTGCCAGCAGTTTACGGGACCTAACCGGTGGCTACACCTTC
TRBV6-5	TRBJ1-2	-	-	CATGGGNYGYTF	TGTGCCACCGGGGGGGGTAACTATGGCTACACCTTC
TRBV7-8	TRBJ1-3	-	-	CASSLESRGFGNTIYF	TGTGCCAGCAGCTTAGAGTCCAGGGGCTTTGGAAACACCATATATTTT
TRBV28	TRBJ2-1	-	-	CASSLRAQHHEQFF	TGTGCCAGCAGTTTACGGGCACAGCACCATGAGCAGTTCTTC
TRBV13	TRBJ1-2	-	TRBD1	CASTSRGQGNPHGYTF	TGTGCCAGCACCTCTAGGGGACAGGGAAATCCCCATGGCTACACCTTC
TRBV5-1	TRBJ2-5	once	-	CANTGRNLQETQYF	TGCGCCAACACAGGACGCAATCTCCAAGAGACCCAGTACTTC
TRBV19	TRBJ2-5	few	-	CASSISPTAQETQYF	TGTGCCAGTAGTATTTCCCCGACAGCGCAAGAGACCCAGTACTTC
TRBV5-1	TRBJ2-2	-	-	CASSTITWDTGELFF	TGCGCCAGCAGCACTATAACCTGGGACACCGGGGAGCTGTTTTTT
TRBV18	TRBJ2-3	-	TRBD2	CASSGLASSTDTQYF	TGTGCCAGCTCTGGACTAGCTTCTAGCACAGATACGCAGTATTTT
TRBV28	TRBJ2-7	-	TRBD1	CASRETGRDEQYF	TGTGCCAGCAGGGAGACAGGGCGAGACGAGCAGTACTTC
TRBV7-3	TRBJ2-3	-	TRBD2	CASSLLASGSTDTQYF	TGTGCCAGCAGCTTATTGGCTAGCGGGAGCACAGATACGCAGTATTTT
TRBV5-1	TRBJ1-1	-	-	CASSLTAQNTEAFF	TGCGCCAGCAGCTTGACAGCCCAGAACACTGAAGCTTTCTTT
TRBV11-2	TRBJ2-3	-	-	CASSLTGLADTQYF	TGTGCCAGCAGCCTGACCGGCCTGGCAGATACGCAGTATTTT
TRBV27	TRBJ2-7	-	TRBD2	CASSPLRMGLAAYEQYF	TGTGCCAGCAGTCCCCTCCGCATGGGACTAGCGGCCTACGAGCAGTACTTC
TRBV19	TRBJ2-7	-	-	CASSRGQGGEQYF	TGTGCCAGTAGTAGAGGACAGGGAGGGGAGCAGTACTTC
TRBV6-1	TRBJ2-1	-	TRBD2	CASSVSGGAAEQFF	TGTGCCAGCAGTGTTAGCGGGGGGGCGGCTGAGCAGTTCTTC
TRBV6-4	TRBJ2-1	-	-	CASSDSPGGNNEQFF	TGTGCCAGCAGTGACTCGCCAGGTGGTAACAATGAGCAGTTCTTC
TRBV5-5	TRBJ1-2	-	TRBD1	CASSLGSRTGDNGYTF	TGTGCCAGCAGCTTGGGTAGCCGGACAGGGGATAATGGCTACACCTTC
TRBV6-1	TRBJ1-1	-	-	CASSESFVTGMGAFF	TGTGCCAGCAGTGAGAGTTTCGTTACAGGGATGGGAGCTTTCTTT
TRBV7-3	TRBJ2-7	few	-	CASSLSSAAPYEQYF	TGTGCCAGCAGCTTATCGTCAGCGGCCCCCTACGAGCAGTACTTC
TRBV19	TRBJ1-2	-	TRBD1	CASRGQGDGYTF	TGTGCCAGTAGAGGACAGGGAGATGGCTACACCTTC
TRBV5-1	TRBJ2-1	-	-	CASSLVSGLYNEQFF	TGCGCCAGCTCCCTCGTTAGCGGTCTATACAATGAGCAGTTCTTC
TRBV7-2	TRBJ1-5	-	-	CASSFDSRPNQPQHF	TGTGCCAGCAGCTTCGACAGTAGGCCAAATCAGCCCCAGCATTTT
TRBV5-1	TRBJ1-5	-	TRBD1	CASSSGTGNQPQHF	TGCGCCAGCAGTTCCGGGACAGGGAATCAGCCCCAGCATTTT
TRBV5-5	TRBJ1-5	-	-	CASSLKLNQPQHF	TGTGCCAGCAGCTTGAAGCTGAATCAGCCCCAGCATTTT
TRBV6-5	TRBJ2-7	few	-	CASSYKGYPLGEQYF	TGTGCCAGCAGTTACAAGGGGTACCCACTTGGGGAGCAGTACTTC
TRBV5-4	TRBJ1-2	few	TRBD1	CASSFRDRGYYGYTF	TGTGCCAGCAGCTTCCGGGACAGGGGCTACTATGGCTACACCTTC
TRBV7-9	TRBJ2-7	few	TRBD2	CASSSAGLAYEQYF	TGTGCCAGCAGCTCTGCGGGACTAGCCTACGAGCAGTACTTC
TRBV5-1	TRBJ2-4	-	TRBD1	CASSLIQGAAIQYF	TGCGCCAGCAGCTTGATCCAGGGGGCTGCCATTCAGTACTTC
TRBV4-1	TRBJ1-3	-	-	CASSQTTGLGNTIYF	TGCGCCAGCAGCCAAACCACGGGGCTGGGGAACACCATATATTTT